Each of the 6 T cell receptor beta chains below was sequenced from the same sample in a study of blood T cell repertoires in COVID-19 (dated by TCRdb to the early 2020s). The library came from the immunoSEQ multiplex PCR assay. This is the immuneACCESS table as TCRdb keeps it, with only in-frame sequences that have V and J called. A part of the clones is gone; compared with another copy, unresolved V genes explain less than half, and the rest is unexplained. Present in this sample are around 260,000 clones, around 85% of which were seen just once. The ten top clones hold around 1% of the sample. Sequences were obtained from peripheral blood. These receptor sequences come from a human donor with COVID-19, enrolled during active disease. The donor label of this sample is uncertain.

V gene TRBV28 combines with J gene TRBJ1-2; 9 bases map to TRBD1. The CDR3 totals 15 residues. Germline V CDR1 and CDR2: MDHEN, SYDVKM. V lost 5 bases, J lost 4 bases, and 8 bases stayed unmatched. CDR3 nucleotide sequence: TGTGCCAGCAGTACAGGGGGCGCGGGTACCTATGGCTACACCTTC. It is translated as CASSTGGAGTYGYTF.

The chain couples TRBV6-1 to TRBJ1-2; no reliable D call. CDR1 is MNHNS and CDR2 is SASEGT in the germline V gene. V lost 3 bases, J lost 0 bases, and 17 bases lay in between. This CDR3 is built from 17 residues. The CDR3 region is CASSDNRPQASNYGYTF. In DNA form, the CDR3 reads TGTGCCAGCAGTGACAACAGACCACAAGCCTCTAACTATGGCTACACCTTC.

The chain couples TRBV10-1 to TRBJ2-4; 8 positions match TRBD1. CDR3 length: 19 amino acids. Per germline, CDR1 WNHNN and CDR2 SYGVQD (reference sequence). The V gene end was trimmed by 0 bases and the J gene end by 2 bases; junction bases not matched to a gene: 12. The CDR3 sequence is CASSESIGWRTGPKNIQYF. CDR3 bases: TGCGCCAGCAGTGAGTCTATAGGCTGGAGGACAGGGCCCAAAAACATTCAGTACTTC.

The V and J genes are TRBV7-2 and TRBJ2-3; 8 bases agree with TRBD2. This CDR3 is 12 amino acids long. The germline V gene has CDR1 SGHTA and CDR2 FQGNSA. V lost 8 bases and J lost 6; bases outside the gene matches: 4. The CDR3 loop is CASGLAADTQYF. In nucleotides, the CDR3 is TGTGCCAGCGGACTAGCTGCGGATACGCAGTATTTT.

This clone was seen a handful of times. CDR3 protein: CAIRGEGNTIYF. In DNA, the CDR3 is TGTGCCATCAGAGGGGAAGGAAACACCATATATTTT. The chain couples TRBV10-3 to TRBJ1-3; a possible D gene is TRBD1 (5 bases). The CDR3 consists of 12 residues. The germline V and J ends were trimmed by 6 bases and 4 bases, with 7 bases remaining between them. CDR1 and CDR2 (germline): ENHRY, SYGVKD.

This sequence joins TRBV2 and TRBJ2-4, with 8 bases aligning to TRBD2. Losses at the gene ends were 6 bases for V and 0 bases for J; bases not matched to a gene: 19. This CDR3 region has 20 residues. Germline V gene data show CDR1 as SNHLY and CDR2 as FYNNEI. The CDR3 bases are TGTGCCAGCAGGCCCGGTAGCGGGAACTTACCCATACTAGCCAAAAACATTCAGTACTTC. Translation gives CASRPGSGNLPILAKNIQYF.